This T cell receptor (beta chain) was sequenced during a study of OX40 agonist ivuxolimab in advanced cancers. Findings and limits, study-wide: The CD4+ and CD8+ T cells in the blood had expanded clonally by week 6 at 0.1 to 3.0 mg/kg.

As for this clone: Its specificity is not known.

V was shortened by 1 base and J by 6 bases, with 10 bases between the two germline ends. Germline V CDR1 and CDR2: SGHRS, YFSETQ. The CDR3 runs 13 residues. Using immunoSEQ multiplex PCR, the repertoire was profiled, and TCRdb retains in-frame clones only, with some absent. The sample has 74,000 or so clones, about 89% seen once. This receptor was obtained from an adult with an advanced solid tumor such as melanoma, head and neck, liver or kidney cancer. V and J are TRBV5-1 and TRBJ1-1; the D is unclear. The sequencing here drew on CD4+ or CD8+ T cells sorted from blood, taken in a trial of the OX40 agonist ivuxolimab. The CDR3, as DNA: TGCGCCAGCAGCTTGTACGGCACGCCTGAAGCTTTCTTT. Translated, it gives CASSLYGTPEAFF.